This T cell receptor (beta chain) was found in a study of blood T cell repertoires in COVID-19. Study details: Sites in the United States, Italy and Spain provided acute and convalescent COVID-19 samples.

Authors' processing steps: Estimation of nucleated cell counts relied on the amplification of reference gene primers. Clones were read by immunoSEQ multiplex PCR, and TCRdb kept only the in-frame ones, dropping some. The D gene and trimming were derived from the DNA, and the V and J assignments and clone size from that table. The sample has fewer than 250,000 clones; roughly 80% are singletons. V was trimmed by 3 bases and J by 8 bases, leaving 13 bases between them. Germline loops: CDR1 ENHRY, CDR2 SYGVKD. This CDR3 region has 13 residues. The sample consisted of peripheral blood. The source of this sequence is a woman aged 45-59 years with acute or convalescent COVID-19. The rearrangement uses TRBV10-3 and TRBJ1-2; D is uncertain. CDR3 protein: CAISESTVEGYTF. The CDR3 coding sequence is TGTGCCATCAGTGAAAGTACAGTTGAGGGCTACACCTTC.